These T cell receptor beta chains were read from a single sample in a study of blood T cell repertoires in COVID-19. Sequencing used immunoSEQ multiplex PCR; TCRdb keeps in-frame clones, though not all of them. The sample has about 200,000 clones, approximately 85% seen once. Sequences were obtained from PBMCs or T cells enriched from blood (not recorded which). These TCRs come from a man between 40 and 49 years old with acute COVID-19. The CDR3 runs from the conserved cysteine through the conserved F or W. Fields, in order: V gene, J gene, D gene, clone size, CDR3 DNA, CDR3 protein. A D gene is named only where the DNA matches it firmly. A clone size is listed for some rows: how often the clone was seen (once, few, many), or a class if it is expanded.

>TRBV9|TRBJ2-7|TRBD1|few
TGTGCCAGCAGCGTTTCCGGGACAGGGGACTACGAGCAGTACTTC
CASSVSGTGDYEQYF
>TRBV27|TRBJ2-2|NA|NA
TGTGCCAGCGAATCCTTGGGAGGGGACACAAACGGAGGGGAGCTGTTTTTT
CASESLGGDTNGGELFF
>TRBV3-1/TRBV3-2|TRBJ2-7|NA|NA
TGTGCCAGCAGCTGGGAGGCCAGCTACGAGCAGTACTTC
CASSWEASYEQYF
>TRBV4-3|TRBJ2-1|NA|NA
TGCGCCAGCAGCCAGGACACCTACAATGAGCAGTTCTTC
CASSQDTYNEQFF
>TRBV7-2|TRBJ1-6|NA|NA
TGTGCCAGCAGCCCTGCTTATAGCAGGGTCTATTCACCCCTCCACTTT
CASSPAYSRVYSPLHF
>TRBV28|TRBJ2-1|NA|NA
TGTGCCAGCAGCCCCGACAGAAGATACTACAATGAGCAGTTCTTC
CASSPDRRYYNEQFF
>TRBV19|TRBJ1-1|TRBD1|NA
TGTGCCAGTAGTGCCCGGGACAGGGAGAACACTGAAGCTTTCTTT
CASSARDRENTEAFF
>TRBV5-1|TRBJ2-2|NA|once
TGCGCCAGCAGTCCTATGTCCGGGGAGCTGTTTTTT
CASSPMSGELFF
>TRBV29-1|TRBJ2-3|NA|NA
TGCAGCGTTGCTGACTTGTACACAGATACGCAGTATTTT
CSVADLYTDTQYF
>TRBV7-3|TRBJ1-1|TRBD1|NA
TGTGCCAGCAGCTTTATGGGGACAGGGAACACTGAAGCTTTCTTT
CASSFMGTGNTEAFF
>TRBV9|TRBJ2-7|TRBD1|NA
TGTGCCAGCTCCCAAGGACAGGATCGCGAGCAGTACTTC
CASSQGQDREQYF
>TRBV29-1|TRBJ2-2|TRBD1|NA
TGCAGCGCCTCCCAGGGGGCGGACACCGGGGAGCTGTTTTTT
CSASQGADTGELFF
>TRBV18|TRBJ2-3|NA|NA
TGTGCCAGCTCACCAACAGGAACAGATACGCAGTATTTT
CASSPTGTDTQYF
>TRBV30|TRBJ1-4|NA|NA
TGTGCCTGGGGGGGCGGCGGGGATAATGAAAAACTGTTTTTT
CAWGGGGDNEKLFF
>TRBV5-4|TRBJ2-5|NA|once
TGTGCCAGCAGCCAGATAGCGGAGACCCAGTACTTC
CASSQIAETQYF
>TRBV4-2|TRBJ1-4|NA|NA
TGTGCCAGCAGCCAACCGGGACACGTTGGGGAAAAACTGTTTTTT
CASSQPGHVGEKLFF
>TRBV2|TRBJ1-4|NA|NA
TGTGCCAGCAGGGCTGACAGACTTAATGAAAAACTGTTTTTT
CASRADRLNEKLFF
>TRBV2|TRBJ1-2|TRBD1|NA
TGTGCCAGCAGTGCTGAAGGGGGCGACTATGGCTACACCTTC
CASSAEGGDYGYTF
>TRBV9|TRBJ1-2|NA|NA
TGTGCCAGCAGCGCCAGCGGGGGAAACTATGGCTACACCTTC
CASSASGGNYGYTF
>TRBV7-9|TRBJ1-1|NA|NA
TGTGCCAGCAGCCCCGGGAGGACTGAAGCTTTCTTT
CASSPGRTEAFF
>TRBV6-1|TRBJ1-3|NA|NA
TGTGCCAGCAGTGACGGTAGAATCTCTGGAAACACCATATATTTT
CASSDGRISGNTIYF
>TRBV5-1|TRBJ2-3|TRBD1|few
TGCGCCAGCGCCAATCTTGGACAGGGGCCCACAGATACGCAGTATTTT
CASANLGQGPTDTQYF
>TRBV5-1|TRBJ2-7|TRBD1|NA
TGCGCCAGCAGCACAGGACAGGGCTACGAGCAGTACTTC
CASSTGQGYEQYF
>TRBV7-2|TRBJ2-2|NA|few
TGTGCCAGCAGCTCCCGACCTCTAGCAGACACCGGGGAGCTGTTTTTT
CASSSRPLADTGELFF
>TRBV5-1|TRBJ2-3|TRBD2|NA
TGCGCCAGCAGCGCCGGACTAGCGTCAGATACGCAGTATTTT
CASSAGLASDTQYF
>TRBV10-3|TRBJ2-5|TRBD2|NA
TGTGCCATCAGGGCTAGCGGGACTGCCCGCCAAGAGACCCAGTACTTC
CAIRASGTARQETQYF
>TRBV4-1|TRBJ2-1|NA|NA
TGCGCCAGCAGCCCCCAGGAGGCAGGCTCCTACAATGAGCAGTTCTTC
CASSPQEAGSYNEQFF
>TRBV6-5|TRBJ2-7|NA|NA
TGTGCCTCCGGGGGTAACCGAGATCCCTACGAGCAGTACTTC
CASGGNRDPYEQYF
>TRBV6-5|TRBJ2-5|NA|once
TGTGCCAGCAAGCTGAATAACCAAGAGACCCAGTACTTC
CASKLNNQETQYF
>TRBV16|TRBJ2-1|NA|NA
TGTGCCAGCAGCCAAAAAAAGCGGGAGCAGTTCTTC
CASSQKKREQFF
>TRBV7-8|TRBJ2-2|TRBD2|NA
TGTGCCAGCAGCCAACGGACGGGAGGGCCGGGAACCGGGGAGCTGTTTTTT
CASSQRTGGPGTGELFF
>TRBV30|TRBJ2-1|NA|NA
TGTGCCTGGAGTGACTATAATGAGCAGTTCTTC
CAWSDYNEQFF
>TRBV7-8|TRBJ2-2|TRBD2|NA
TGTGCCAGCCGCTTGAGCGGGAGCACCGGGGAGCTGTTTTTT
CASRLSGSTGELFF
>TRBV7-3|TRBJ2-7|NA|once
TGTGCCAGCAGCTTAGGACCAGCGGAGCTCTCCTACGAGCAGTACTTC
CASSLGPAELSYEQYF
>TRBV7-2|TRBJ2-1|NA|NA
TGTGCCAGCAGCTTGGGGACTGGGATACGGCAGTTCTTC
CASSLGTGIRQFF
>TRBV4-3|TRBJ2-7|NA|NA
TGCGCCAGCAGCCAAGGGTGGCGGGGGCCCTACGAGCAGTACTTC
CASSQGWRGPYEQYF
>TRBV4-2|TRBJ2-7|TRBD2|NA
TGTGCCAGCAGCCAAGAGATCAAGCGGGAGCGTAACTACTACGAGCAGTACTTC
CASSQEIKRERNYYEQYF
>TRBV4-2|TRBJ2-5|TRBD1|few
TGTGCCAGTTCGACAGGGAGACAAGAGACCCAGTACTTC
CASSTGRQETQYF
>TRBV5-5|TRBJ1-1|NA|NA
TGTGCCAGCAGCTTGGACAGGGCCATCTCTGAAGCTTTCTTT
CASSLDRAISEAFF
>TRBV5-8|TRBJ2-7|TRBD2|few
TGTGCCAGCAGCCGTAGCGGGAGTTCCTACGAGCAGTACTTC
CASSRSGSSYEQYF
>TRBV3-1/TRBV3-2|TRBJ1-1|NA|NA
TGTGCCAGCAGCCAAGATGGTAACAGCCTTGAAGCTTTCTTT
CASSQDGNSLEAFF
>TRBV4-3|TRBJ1-2|NA|NA
TGCGCCAGCAGCCAAGGGATGGACAGCTATGGCTACACCTTC
CASSQGMDSYGYTF
>TRBV10-3|TRBJ2-1|TRBD2|NA
TGTGCCATCAGCGGGACTAGCGGGAGACCCAATGAGCAGTTCTTC
CAISGTSGRPNEQFF
>TRBV28|TRBJ2-7|TRBD1|NA
TGTGCCACCAGGACAGGGTCTTCCTACGAGCAGTACTTC
CATRTGSSYEQYF
>TRBV28|TRBJ1-4|NA|NA
TGTGCCAGCAGTCCCTCAACTAATGAAAAACTGTTTTTT
CASSPSTNEKLFF
>TRBV11-2|TRBJ2-7|TRBD2|NA
TGTGCCAGCAGCCCTATAGGACTAGCGGGACTATCCTACGAGCAGTACTTC
CASSPIGLAGLSYEQYF
>TRBV6-5|TRBJ2-5|NA|once
TGTGCCAGCAGTAGCGGAAGGGGAGGAGAGACCCAGTACTTC
CASSSGRGGETQYF
>TRBV12-3/TRBV12-4|TRBJ2-4|NA|NA
TGTGCCAGCAGTTTACCCAGAGGCATTCAGTACTTC
CASSLPRGIQYF
>TRBV15|TRBJ2-1|NA|NA
TGTGCCACCAGCAGAGAGGTCCCCACTAGCACCTACAATGAGCAGTTCTTC
CATSREVPTSTYNEQFF
>TRBV7-3|TRBJ2-5|NA|NA
TGTGCCAGCAGCCCCCAGAGCGGCAAATCCCAGTACTTC
CASSPQSGKSQYF
>TRBV29-1|TRBJ2-7|TRBD2|NA
TGCAGCGTTGGGACTAGCGGGAGCCCCTACGAGCAGTACTTC
CSVGTSGSPYEQYF
>TRBV5-4|TRBJ2-1|TRBD2|few
TGTGCCAGCAGCTTGGGAGGGGTAGCGGGAGACAATGAGCAGTTCTTC
CASSLGGVAGDNEQFF
>TRBV10-3|TRBJ1-4|TRBD1|NA
TGTGCCATCAGTTCCGGGACAGAAAATGAAAAACTGTTTTTT
CAISSGTENEKLFF
>TRBV4-1|TRBJ2-1|TRBD2|NA
TGCGCCAGCAGCCATAGCGGGAGAGATGAGCAGTTCTTC
CASSHSGRDEQFF
>TRBV21-1|TRBJ2-7|NA|NA
TGTGCCAGCAGGGACAGAGGCTGGACAGGGCCTTCCTACGAGCAGTACTTC
CASRDRGWTGPSYEQYF
>TRBV27|TRBJ2-7|NA|NA
TGTGCCGCGGGCCTTACTTCCTCCTACGAGCAGTACTTC
CAAGLTSSYEQYF
>TRBV5-1|TRBJ2-3|NA|NA
TGCGCCAGCAGCTTGGGCGGAGGTAGCACAGATACGCAGTATTTT
CASSLGGGSTDTQYF
>TRBV5-4|TRBJ1-4|NA|NA
TGTGCCAGCAGCTTGAAAACGACAGCAACTAATGAAAAACTGTTTTTT
CASSLKTTATNEKLFF
>TRBV9|TRBJ2-7|NA|NA
TGTGCCAGCAGCGGGGCGCTTGGGGCAAGCGTGCAGTACTTC
CASSGALGASVQYF
>TRBV14|TRBJ2-7|TRBD1|NA
TGTGCCAGCAGCGTTGACAGGGGAGGCGAGCAGTACTTC
CASSVDRGGEQYF